In its sample, the clone carrying this T cell receptor beta chain was seen a few times. Germline values: CDR1 MNHEY, CDR2 SMNVEV (reference sequence). CDR3 length: 13 amino acids. V shed 2 bases and J shed 5 bases, with 7 bases lying between them. Both 60 Vbeta primers and 13 Jbeta primers went into the PCR. TCRdb's copy holds only in-frame clones and misses some; the assay was immunoSEQ multiplex PCR. The data show 140,000 to 150,000 clones, roughly 80% seen once. The data were obtained in a study of cytomegalovirus exposure and HLA in healthy donors. Sequenced input: PBMCs. The chain is built from TRBV27 and TRBJ1-5; D remains ambiguous. The clonotype originates from a woman between 40 and 50 years old in good health and CMV-seronegative. The CDR3 is CASSLEGYQPQHF. As DNA, the CDR3 is TGTGCCAGCAGTTTAGAGGGCTATCAGCCCCAGCATTTT.